These 24 T cell receptor beta chains originate from one sample sequenced in a study of CD4+ T cells in melanoma (dated by TCRdb to between 2022 and 2023). Libraries were constructed by the immunoSEQ multiplex PCR assay. TCRdb provides this immuneACCESS table in a form limited to in-frame rearrangements. Some clones are lacking; in checked studies, under half of them reflect an unresolved V gene, and why the rest are absent is not known. In all, the sample holds 13,000 or so clones, and 68% of those were seen once. The leading ten clones occupy about 20% of the sample. The sequencing input was cells from a culture (not recorded whether cultured in vitro). The receptors come from a human donor with melanoma.

The rearrangement links TRBV6-5 to TRBJ1-1, with 7 bases that match TRBD1. With 5 bases clipped from V and 7 bases from J, the junction kept 7 bases outside the gene matches. This CDR3 has 13 residues. CDR1 MNHEY and CDR2 SVGAGI come from the germline V gene. CDR3 amino acids: CASSQKQGIEAFF. The CDR3 DNA reads as TGTGCCAGCAGTCAAAAACAGGGGATTGAAGCTTTCTTT.

This clone occurred a few times. This rearrangement joins TRBV5-1 to TRBJ2-3; 8 nucleotides align to TRBD1. CDR1 and CDR2 from the germline V gene are SGHRS and YFSETQ. Trimming at V came to 4 bases and at J to 1 base, leaving 2 bases not matched to a gene. The CDR3 has 14 amino acids. In DNA, the CDR3 is TGCGCCAGCAGCGCGGGACAGGGCACAGATACGCAGTATTTT. It specifies CASSAGQGTDTQYF.

This clone was observed a handful of times. The chain joins TRBV5-4 to TRBJ1-6; D is undetermined. The V and J ends lost 0 bases and 6 bases respectively, with 10 bases between them. Germline V gene lookup returns CDR1 SGHNT and CDR2 YYREEE (reference sequence). This CDR3 region has 15 residues. Here the CDR3 DNA reads TGTGCCAGCAGCTTGGCCCTTGGAGGTAATTCACCCCTCCACTTT. Its protein product is CASSLALGGNSPLHF. The variable domain in full, with the rest retrieved from reference TRBV5-4 and TRBJ1-6, is ETGVTQSPTHLIKTRGQQVTLRCSSQSGHNTVSWYQQALGQGPQFIFQYYREEENGRGNFPPRFSGLQFPNYSSELNVNALELDDSALYLCASSLALGGNSPLHFGNGTRLTVT.

The chain joins TRBV5-4 to TRBJ2-1; TRBD2 is a possible D gene (6 bases). Trimming took 0 bases from V and 15 from J, leaving 13 bases between them. Germline-derived CDR1 and CDR2 are SGHNT and YYREEE (reference sequence). The CDR3 has 12 residues. CDR3 bases: TGTGCCAGCAGCTTGGGGGCCGGAGGGCCGTTCTTC. It is translated as CASSLGAGGPFF.

The chain combines TRBV19 with TRBJ1-6; TRBD1 might be the D (5 bases). Trimming took 3 bases from V and 10 from J, leaving 13 bases between them. The CDR3 loop spans 14 amino acids. The germline V gene encodes CDR1 LNHDA and CDR2 SQIVND (reference sequence). The CDR3 DNA sequence: TGTGCCAGTAGTATGGTTGGGGCCCGCTCACCCCTCCACTTT. It yields the protein CASSMVGARSPLHF.

This clone has more than one count but fewer than ten. The chain combines TRBV7-6 with TRBJ2-2; D remains unclear. CDR3 length: 14 amino acids. The V end lost 2 bases, the J end lost 5 bases, and 9 bases lay between the germline ends. Germline values: CDR1 SGHVS, CDR2 FNYEAQ. CDR3 residues: CASSLLSTTGELFF. CDR3 coding DNA: TGTGCCAGCAGCTTATTGTCAACAACCGGGGAGCTGTTTTTT.

V is TRBV18 and J is TRBJ1-1; D is unclear. CDR3 length: 14 residues. V was trimmed by 2 bases and J by 4 bases, leaving 11 bases between them. Germline V gene sequence: CDR1 KGHSH, CDR2 LQKENI. The CDR3 coding sequence is TGTGCCAGCTCACCAGTGGAAATCCGCACTGAAGCTTTCTTT. Protein sequence: CASSPVEIRTEAFF.

This chain connects TRBV9 to TRBJ2-5; D perhaps matches TRBD2 (6 bases). This CDR3 is 15 amino acids long. Germline V gives CDR1 SGDLS, CDR2 YYNGEE. V lost 0 bases and J lost 4, with 13 bases in between. In DNA, the CDR3 is TGTGCCAGCAGCGTAGCCACGGAGGGTGGAGAGACCCAGTACTTC. Its translation is CASSVATEGGETQYF.

V gene TRBV7-9 combines with J gene TRBJ2-5; D ambiguous. The CDR3 has 12 amino acids. Germline assignment: CDR1 SEHNR and CDR2 FQNEAQ (reference sequence). V lost 5 bases, J lost 6 bases, and 10 bases lay in between. CDR3 coding DNA: TGTGCCAGCAGCAAACATTGGAAGACCCAGTACTTC. Residues: CASSKHWKTQYF.

This clone appeared a few times. The rearrangement links TRBV11-2 to TRBJ2-7; D is ambiguous. The CDR3 length is 18 residues. Trimming took 2 bases from V and 4 from J, leaving 24 bases between them. Germline V lookup: CDR1 SGHAT, CDR2 FQNNGV. In DNA, the CDR3 is TGTGCCAGCAGCTTAAAATCCCCCAGCCTCATCAACAGTTACGAGCAGTACTTC. Protein sequence: CASSLKSPSLINSYEQYF.

V usage is TRBV29-1 and J usage is TRBJ2-5; D is uncertain. V was clipped by 3 bases and J by 1 base, with 9 bases between them. The germline V gene encodes CDR1 SQVTM and CDR2 ANQGSEA. This CDR3 spans 13 amino acids. The CDR3 DNA is TGCAGCGTTGAGGCATTTACCCAAGAGACCCAGTACTTC. It is translated as CSVEAFTQETQYF. Filled out from reference TRBV29-1 and TRBJ2-5, the complete variable domain reads SAVISQKPSRDICQRGTSLTIQCQVDSQVTMMFWYRQQPGQSLTLIATANQGSEATYESGFVIDKFPISRPNLTFSTLTVSNMSPEDSSIYLCSVEAFTQETQYFGPGTRLLVL.

V is TRBV4-1 and J is TRBJ2-2; no definite D call. Trimming stripped 5 bases from V and 1 base from J, with 11 bases between. Germline-derived CDR1 and CDR2 are MGHRA and YSYEKL. The CDR3 length is 15 residues. CDR3 amino acids: CASSRQKGNTGELFF. CDR3 bases: TGCGCCAGCAGCAGGCAAAAAGGGAACACCGGGGAGCTGTTTTTT.

The chain is built from TRBV14 and TRBJ2-3, with D unclear. Germline V gene lookup returns CDR1 SGHDN and CDR2 FVKESK. The V end was cut by 3 bases, the J end by 4 bases, with 5 bases between. This CDR3 region has 12 residues. The CDR3 is CASSHFPDTQYF. DNA for the CDR3: TGTGCCAGCAGCCACTTCCCAGATACGCAGTATTTT.

The chain couples TRBV5-4 to TRBJ2-5, with D possibly called TRBD1 or TRBD2 (5 bases each). The V and J ends lost 2 bases and 2 bases respectively, with 10 bases between them. Germline lookup yields CDR1 SGHNT and CDR2 YYREEE (reference sequence). This CDR3 has 14 amino acids. The DNA of the CDR3 is TGTGCCAGCAGCTTCGGGGCAGTACAAGAGACCCAGTACTTC. Translated: CASSFGAVQETQYF. Combining the CDR3 with reference TRBV5-4 and TRBJ2-5 gives the whole variable domain ETGVTQSPTHLIKTRGQQVTLRCSSQSGHNTVSWYQQALGQGPQFIFQYYREEENGRGNFPPRFSGLQFPNYSSELNVNALELDDSALYLCASSFGAVQETQYFGPGTRLLVL.

This chain's CDR3 is CASSGGTGRFKNYEQYF. The CDR3 nucleotides are TGTGCCAGCAGTGGGGGGACAGGCCGCTTCAAAAACTACGAGCAGTACTTC. The chain is built from TRBV2 and TRBJ2-7, with 8 bases identical to TRBD1. The germline gives CDR1 SNHLY, CDR2 FYNNEI. The CDR3 is 17 residues long. Unmatched junction bases numbered 14, after V lost 4 bases and J lost 3 bases.

This clone was counted once. The V call is TRBV25-1, the J call TRBJ2-1; either TRBD1 or TRBD2 may supply D (5 bases each). The germline gives CDR1 MGHDK, CDR2 SYGVNS. Trimming cost V 5 bases and J 6 bases, with 17 bases left between them. The CDR3 length is 15 residues. The CDR3 is CASSQPGPLSNEQFF. The DNA of the CDR3 is TGTGCCAGCAGTCAGCCGGGACCCCTTTCCAATGAGCAGTTCTTC. Full variable domain (outside the CDR3, taken from reference TRBV25-1 and TRBJ2-1): EADIYQTPRYLVIGTGKKITLECSQTMGHDKMYWYQQDPGMELHLIHYSYGVNSTEKGDLSSESTVSRIRTEHFPLTLESARPSHTSQYLCASSQPGPLSNEQFFGPGTRLTVL.

The gene calls are TRBV7-9 and TRBJ1-3; no definite D call. This CDR3 is 15 amino acids long. CDR1 SEHNR and CDR2 FQNEAQ come from the germline V gene (reference sequence). Trimming left V 5 bases short and J 2 bases short, with 13 bases between. CDR3: CASSPGIEAGNTIYF. The CDR3 region has the DNA TGTGCCAGCAGCCCCGGTATCGAGGCTGGAAACACCATATATTTT.

The rearrangement links TRBV27 to TRBJ1-2, with D tentatively TRBD1 (6 bases). The CDR3 consists of 14 residues. CDR1 is MNHEY and CDR2 is SMNVEV in the germline V gene (reference sequence). V lost 2 bases, J lost 11 bases, and 18 bases lay in between. The DNA of the CDR3 is TGTGCCAGCAGTTTAAAAGGGGGGTCTTTTGGGTACACCTTC. Its protein product is CASSLKGGSFGYTF.

This clone was detected once. V is TRBV5-6 and J is TRBJ2-1, with D possibly matching TRBD2 (7 bases). The germline CDR1 and CDR2 sequences are SGHDT and YYEEEE. The CDR3 length is 16 residues. V lost 2 bases to trimming and J lost 4 bases, with 16 bases between them. The CDR3 sequence: CASSFGGPFLYNEQFF. The CDR3 DNA reads as TGTGCCAGCAGCTTCGGGGGGCCATTTTTGTACAATGAGCAGTTCTTC.

The rearrangement joins TRBV11-2 to TRBJ1-2; D unclear. Per the germline V gene, CDR1 is SGHAT and CDR2 is FQNNGV. Trimming removed 1 base from V and 2 bases from J, with 8 bases in between. This CDR3 is built from 14 residues. CDR3 sequence (DNA): TGTGCCAGCAGCTTAGGCGCAGGAAACTATGGCTACACCTTC. Residues: CASSLGAGNYGYTF.

The rearrangement uses TRBV2 and TRBJ2-3; 12 nucleotides align to TRBD2. The trim removed 10 bases at V and 4 bases at J, leaving 9 bases unmatched. The CDR3 spans 15 residues. Germline CDR1 and CDR2: SNHLY and FYNNEI. The CDR3 bases are TGTGCCACCTCGACTAGCGGGGGATTCTCAGATACGCAGTATTTT. It specifies CATSTSGGFSDTQYF.

In this sample, this clone turned up once. The V and J genes are TRBV6-1 and TRBJ2-5, with TRBD2 identical over 13 bases. The CDR3 runs to 15 residues. Per germline, CDR1 MNHNS and CDR2 SASEGT. V gave up 7 bases and J gave up 9 bases; unmatched junction bases: 11. The DNA for the CDR3 is TGTGCCAGCAAGGGACTAGCGGGGCCAGAGGGGGCCCAGTACTTC. This codes for CASKGLAGPEGAQYF.

V and J are TRBV10-1 and TRBJ2-2; D unclear. CDR3 length: 11 amino acids. Trimming pared 6 bases from V and 3 bases from J, leaving 2 bases between. Germline assignment: CDR1 WNHNN and CDR2 SYGVQD (reference sequence). This CDR3 is CASSHTGELFF. DNA for the CDR3: TGCGCCAGCAGCCACACCGGGGAGCTGTTTTTT.

This chain uses TRBV5-1 with TRBJ2-3; D remains ambiguous. Looked up from germline, CDR1 is SGHRS and CDR2 is YFSETQ. Trimming took off 0 bases at V and 3 bases at J, with 5 bases between the two ends. CDR3 length equals 13 residues. CDR3 bases: TGCGCCAGCAGCTTGGGGGGAACAGATACGCAGTATTTT. Protein sequence: CASSLGGTDTQYF.